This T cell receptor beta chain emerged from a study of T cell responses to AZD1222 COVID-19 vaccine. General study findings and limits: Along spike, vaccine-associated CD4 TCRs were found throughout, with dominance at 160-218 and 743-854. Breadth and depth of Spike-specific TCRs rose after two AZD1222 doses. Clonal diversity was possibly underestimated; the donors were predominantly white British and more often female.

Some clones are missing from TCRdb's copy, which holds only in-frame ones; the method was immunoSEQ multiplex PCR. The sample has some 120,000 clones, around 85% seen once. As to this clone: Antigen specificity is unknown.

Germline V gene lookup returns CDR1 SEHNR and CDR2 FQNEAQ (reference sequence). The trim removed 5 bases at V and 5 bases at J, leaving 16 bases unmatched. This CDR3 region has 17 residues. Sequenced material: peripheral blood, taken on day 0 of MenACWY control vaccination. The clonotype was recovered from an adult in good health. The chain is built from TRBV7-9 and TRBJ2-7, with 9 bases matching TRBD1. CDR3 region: CASSATPGTGTDDEQYF. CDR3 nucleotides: TGTGCCAGCAGCGCCACCCCCGGGACAGGGACGGACGACGAGCAGTACTTC.